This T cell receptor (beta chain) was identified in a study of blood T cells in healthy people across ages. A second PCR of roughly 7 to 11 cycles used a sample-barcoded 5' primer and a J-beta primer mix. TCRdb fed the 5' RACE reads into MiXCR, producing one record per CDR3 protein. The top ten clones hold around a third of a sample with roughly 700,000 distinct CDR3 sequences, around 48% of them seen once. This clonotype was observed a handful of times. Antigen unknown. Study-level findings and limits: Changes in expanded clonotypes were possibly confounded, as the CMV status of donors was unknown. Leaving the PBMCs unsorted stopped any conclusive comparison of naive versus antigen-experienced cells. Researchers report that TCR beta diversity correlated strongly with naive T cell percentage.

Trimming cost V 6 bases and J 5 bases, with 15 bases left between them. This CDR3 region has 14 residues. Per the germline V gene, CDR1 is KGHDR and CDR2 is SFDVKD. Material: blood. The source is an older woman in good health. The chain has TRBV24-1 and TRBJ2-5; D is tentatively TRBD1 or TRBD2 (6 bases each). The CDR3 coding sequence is TGTGCCACCAGTCCCTCGGGGGCAGGCGAGACCCAGTACTTC. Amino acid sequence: CATSPSGAGETQYF.